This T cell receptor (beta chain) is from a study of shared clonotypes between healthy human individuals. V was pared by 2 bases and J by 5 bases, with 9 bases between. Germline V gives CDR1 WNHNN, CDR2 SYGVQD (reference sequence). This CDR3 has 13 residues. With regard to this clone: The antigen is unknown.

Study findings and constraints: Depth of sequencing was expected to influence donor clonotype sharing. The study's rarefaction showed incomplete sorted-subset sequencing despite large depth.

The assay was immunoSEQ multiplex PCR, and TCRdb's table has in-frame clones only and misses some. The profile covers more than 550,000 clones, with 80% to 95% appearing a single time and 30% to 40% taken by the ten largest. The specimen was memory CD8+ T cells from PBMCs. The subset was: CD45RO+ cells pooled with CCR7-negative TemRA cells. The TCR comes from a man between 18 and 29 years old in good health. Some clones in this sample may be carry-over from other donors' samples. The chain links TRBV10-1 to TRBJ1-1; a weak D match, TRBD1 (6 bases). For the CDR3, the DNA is TGCGCCAGCAGTGAGGTAGGGGGGACTGAAGCTTTCTTT. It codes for CASSEVGGTEAFF.